This TCR beta chain was identified during a study of T cell responses to AZD1222 COVID-19 vaccine. Study-level results: Baseline seropositivity occurred in only a handful of AZD1222 recipients. Donors, mostly white British, included more females; clonal diversity was possibly underestimated. Spike-specific TCR breadth and depth went up after people got two AZD1222 doses. Researchers took repertoire samples only after the peak T cell response had come.

With respect to this clone: The antigen is undetermined.

Produced via immunoSEQ multiplex PCR; TCRdb's table is partial and in-frame only. The data contain roughly 99,000 clones, roughly 90% of them singletons. The starting material was peripheral blood, obtained 28 days after the second AZD1222 dose. This receptor was obtained from an adult who received the AZD1222 COVID-19 vaccine.

The CDR3 DNA is TGTGCCAGCAGCCAAATATCGACAGGGACCGGAGATGGCTACACCTTC. Residues: CASSQISTGTGDGYTF. The rearrangement links TRBV7-2 to TRBJ1-2, with 7 bases identical to TRBD1. The CDR3 runs 16 residues. V lost 5 bases to trimming and J lost 6 bases; unmatched junction nucleotides: 15. From germline, CDR1 is SGHTA and CDR2 FQGNSA.